The 12 T cell receptor beta chains below were found in one sample sequenced in a study of cytomegalovirus exposure and HLA in healthy donors. Vbeta (60) and Jbeta (13) primers were used in the PCR. Method: immunoSEQ multiplex PCR; TCRdb's copy keeps in-frame clones and lacks some. The sample includes hundreds of thousands of clones, nearly 80% seen only once; the top ten take about 1.8%. Sequencing was done on a sample of PBMCs. The receptors were sampled from a man aged 18 to 29 in good health and CMV-seronegative.

Details on this clone: Other DNA sequences in this sample translate to the same CDR3. V and J are TRBV11-3 and TRBJ1-4; D not certain. Trimming cost V 3 bases and J 0 bases, with 5 bases left between them. Germline CDR1 SGHNT, CDR2 YENEEA. This CDR3 has 14 amino acids. The CDR3 DNA reads as TGTGCCAGCAGCTTCAGTGCAACTAATGAAAAACTGTTTTTT. Its protein product is CASSFSATNEKLFF.

The J gene is TRBJ2-7, the V gene TRBV2, with 7 nucleotides matching TRBD1. CDR3 size: 13 residues. With 4 bases clipped from V and 2 bases from J, the junction kept 2 bases outside the gene matches. CDR1 and CDR2 from the germline V gene are SNHLY and FYNNEI. In nucleotides, the CDR3 is TGTGCCAGCAGTGGACAGGGAACCTACGAGCAGTACTTC. This translates into CASSGQGTYEQYF.

For the CDR3, the DNA is TGTGCCAGCAGCCCGGGACATCAGAACACTGAAGCTTTCTTT. This sequence encodes CASSPGHQNTEAFF. The chain uses TRBV7-2 and TRBJ1-1; D possibly corresponds to TRBD1 (6 bases). Trimming left V 5 bases short and J 1 base short, with 11 bases between. The germline V gene encodes CDR1 SGHTA and CDR2 FQGNSA. The CDR3 runs to 14 residues.

This chain joins TRBV28 and TRBJ2-2; 7 bases line up with TRBD2. CDR1 MDHEN and CDR2 SYDVKM come from the germline V gene. Trimming took 11 bases from V and 6 from J; bases not matched to a gene: 9. The CDR3 consists of 13 residues. The CDR3 DNA sequence: TGTGCCGGTTCTCTGACTAGCCCCGGGGAGCTGTTTTTT. Its protein product is CAGSLTSPGELFF.

The chain uses TRBV10-3 and TRBJ2-2; TRBD2 agrees at 7 bases. The CDR3 is 15 amino acids. Germline assignment: CDR1 ENHRY and CDR2 SYGVKD. J lost 5 bases, V lost 2 bases, and 5 bases had no gene match. The CDR3 bases are TGTGCCATCAGTGAGCCGGGACTAAGGACCGGGGAGCTGTTTTTT. This codes for CAISEPGLRTGELFF.

The J gene is TRBJ2-7, the V gene TRBV11-3; TRBD2 matches 12 bases. With 5 bases clipped from V and 9 bases from J, the junction kept 8 bases outside the gene matches. CDR1 SGHNT and CDR2 YENEEA come from the germline V gene. The CDR3 has 14 residues. CDR3 nucleotides: TGTGCCAGCAGCCCTAGCGGGGGGGCATTCGGGCAGTACTTC. This sequence encodes CASSPSGGAFGQYF.

This chain joins TRBV10-3 and TRBJ2-7, with 7 bases that match TRBD1. The CDR3 loop spans 13 amino acids. V gave up 8 bases and J gave up 3 bases; unmatched junction bases: 7. Germline values: CDR1 ENHRY, CDR2 SYGVKD. The CDR3 is CAIAGTDNYEQYF. CDR3 DNA sequence: TGTGCCATCGCCGGGACAGACAACTACGAGCAGTACTTC.

This clone has only a few counts. The chain employs TRBV9 and TRBJ2-1; 9 bases match TRBD1. This CDR3 has 16 residues. Germline CDR1 SGDLS, CDR2 YYNGEE. Trimming at V came to 0 bases and at J to 1 base, leaving 2 bases not matched to a gene. CDR3 region: CASSVAGQGSYNEQFF. The DNA for the CDR3 is TGTGCCAGCAGCGTAGCTGGACAGGGGTCCTACAATGAGCAGTTCTTC.

The count of this clone is one. V is TRBV6-1 and J is TRBJ2-3, with D tentatively TRBD1 (6 bases). This CDR3 contains 15 residues. Looked up from germline, CDR1 is MNHNS and CDR2 is SASEGT. Trimming left V 2 bases short and J 0 bases short, with 9 bases between. The CDR3 here is CASSESQGSTDTQYF. For the CDR3, the DNA is TGTGCCAGCAGTGAAAGTCAGGGGAGCACAGATACGCAGTATTTT.

V and J are TRBV6-5 and TRBJ2-4, with 8 bases lining up with TRBD2. The trim removed 2 bases at V and 7 bases at J, leaving 4 bases unmatched. CDR3 size: 14 residues. Germline-derived CDR1 and CDR2 are MNHEY and SVGAGI. The CDR3 sequence is CASSYLRGGNIQYF. DNA for the CDR3: TGTGCCAGCAGTTACCTACGGGGGGGGAACATTCAGTACTTC.

This chain uses TRBV5-4 with TRBJ2-1, with 7 positions matching TRBD2. Per the germline V gene, CDR1 is SGHNT and CDR2 is YYREEE (reference sequence). The ends lost 0 bases at V and 13 bases at J; junction bases unmatched: 4. CDR3 length equals 12 residues. The CDR3 is CASSLDGRIQFF. The CDR3 DNA reads as TGTGCCAGCAGCTTGGACGGGAGGATTCAGTTCTTC. Based on the CDR3 plus reference TRBV5-4 and TRBJ2-1, the full variable domain is ETGVTQSPTHLIKTRGQQVTLRCSSQSGHNTVSWYQQALGQGPQFIFQYYREEENGRGNFPPRFSGLQFPNYSSELNVNALELDDSALYLCASSLDGRIQFFGPGTRLTVL.

This rearrangement joins TRBV9 to TRBJ2-5, with TRBD1 matching over 7 bases. After removal of 7 bases from V and 3 bases from J, the junction contained 3 bases not matched to a gene. This CDR3 is built from 12 residues. The germline CDR1 and CDR2 sequences are SGDLS and YYNGEE. Here the CDR3 DNA reads TGTGCCAGCGCCGACAGGGAAGAGACCCAGTACTTC. It codes for CASADREETQYF.